This is a list of T cell receptor beta chains from one sample in a study of shared clonotypes between healthy human individuals. Assay used: immunoSEQ multiplex PCR; TCRdb lists only in-frame clones, some missing. The data contain about 980,000 clones, about 80% of them singletons. Sequencing was performed on memory CD4+ T cells sorted from blood. The receptors were sampled from a man between 18 and 35 years old in good health. Each CDR3 is given with its conserved first and last residue. A D gene is named only where the DNA matches it firmly. Part of the rows lack a size; the others show once, few, many or a class for expanded clones.

>TRBV6-6|TRBJ2-1|-|-
CASSSPGTVPGNEQFF
TGTGCCAGCAGTTCTCCCGGGACCGTCCCGGGGAATGAGCAGTTCTTC
>TRBV7-6|TRBJ2-1|-|TRBD2
CASSLTSGLSYNEQFF
TGTGCCAGCAGCTTAACTAGCGGGCTCTCCTACAATGAGCAGTTCTTC
>TRBV6-4|TRBJ1-1|-|-
CARGIEAFF
TGTGCCAGGGGGATTGAAGCTTTCTTT
>TRBV5-1|TRBJ2-7|-|-
CASSLAGNEAGEQYF
TGCGCCAGCAGCTTGGCCGGGAATGAGGCGGGCGAGCAGTACTTC
>TRBV25-1|TRBJ2-5|-|-
CASSEMGGSETQYF
TGTGCCAGCAGTGAAATGGGAGGTTCAGAGACCCAGTACTTC
>TRBV7-9|TRBJ2-3|-|-
CASSLSTDTQYF
TGTGCCAGCAGCCTCTCGACAGATACGCAGTATTTT
>TRBV28|TRBJ1-4|-|-
CASSRPFNEKLFF
TGTGCCAGCAGCCGTCCCTTTAATGAAAAACTGTTTTTT
>TRBV15|TRBJ2-6|-|-
CATRISGTAFGANVLTF
TGTGCCACCCGAATATCCGGGACGGCGTTTGGGGCCAACGTCCTGACTTTC
>TRBV28|TRBJ1-2|-|TRBD1
CASSLATGVNGYTF
TGTGCCAGCAGTTTAGCTACAGGGGTTAATGGCTACACCTTC
>TRBV18|TRBJ1-1|few|-
CASSPEARGLNTEAFF
TGTGCCAGCTCACCAGAGGCCCGGGGCCTGAACACTGAAGCTTTCTTT
>TRBV12-5|TRBJ2-3|-|TRBD1
CASGFSPKGDRHTDTQYF
TGTGCTAGTGGTTTTAGTCCGAAAGGGGACAGACACACAGATACGCAGTATTTT
>TRBV6-6|TRBJ2-2|-|-
CASSSPGAGELFF
TGTGCCAGCAGCTCACCGGGGGCCGGGGAGCTGTTTTTT
>TRBV18|TRBJ1-4|-|TRBD1
CASSPPKGATIRGKLFF
TGTGCCAGCTCACCACCGAAGGGGGCGACAATCCGAGGAAAACTGTTTTTT
>TRBV11-2|TRBJ1-1|few|TRBD1
CASSQDRSLTEAFF
TGTGCCAGCAGCCAGGACAGGAGTCTCACTGAAGCTTTCTTT
>TRBV11-2|TRBJ1-3|-|-
CASSFIQGNTIYF
TGTGCCAGCAGCTTTATTCAGGGAAACACCATATATTTT
>TRBV9|TRBJ1-1|-|-
CASSTSRGGDAEAFF
TGTGCCAGCAGCACCTCGCGGGGGGGCGATGCTGAAGCTTTCTTT
>TRBV28|TRBJ2-3|-|-
CASRSTGRHPDTQYF
TGTGCCAGCCGATCCACAGGGCGCCACCCAGATACGCAGTATTTT
>TRBV6-5|TRBJ1-5|-|TRBD1
CASSLTGDSNQPQHF
TGTGCCAGCAGTTTAACAGGGGATAGCAATCAGCCCCAGCATTTT
>TRBV18|TRBJ2-7|-|TRBD2
CASSPLRAGGSYEQYF
TGTGCCAGCTCACCACTAAGAGCGGGAGGGTCCTACGAGCAGTACTTC
>TRBV5-1|TRBJ1-5|-|-
CASRGGTLGNQPQHF
TGCGCCAGCAGAGGAGGGACTCTGGGCAATCAGCCCCAGCATTTT
>TRBV5-6|TRBJ2-5|many|TRBD2
CASSFSLAGTPHQETQYF
TGTGCCAGCAGCTTCTCACTAGCGGGAACTCCTCACCAAGAGACCCAGTACTTC
>TRBV6-1|TRBJ2-2|-|-
CASSEVGPTGELFF
TGTGCCAGCAGTGAAGTTGGGCCTACCGGGGAGCTGTTTTTT
>TRBV15|TRBJ1-1|-|-
CATSSRQGKTNTEAFF
TGTGCCACCTCGAGCCGGCAGGGGAAGACGAACACTGAAGCTTTCTTT
>TRBV6-5|TRBJ1-6|-|-
CASSYRVGSSPLHF
TGTGCCAGCAGTTACCGCGTGGGCAGTTCACCCCTCCACTTT
>TRBV15|TRBJ1-2|-|TRBD1
CATSREGQGASGYTF
TGTGCCACCAGCAGAGAAGGACAGGGGGCTTCTGGCTACACCTTC
>TRBV27|TRBJ1-6|-|-
CASSSGRRYNSPLHF
TGTGCCAGCAGTTCGGGACGGAGGTATAATTCACCCCTCCACTTT
>TRBV10-3|TRBJ1-6|few|-
CAISDTVNSPLHF
TGTGCCATCAGTGATACAGTCAATTCACCCCTCCACTTT
>TRBV30|TRBJ2-7|once|TRBD1
CAWDPGQRAYEQYF
TGTGCCTGGGACCCGGGACAGCGAGCCTACGAGCAGTACTTC
>TRBV20-1|TRBJ1-2|-|-
CSAISSYGYTF
TGCAGTGCTATATCATCGTATGGCTACACCTTC
>TRBV2|TRBJ2-7|-|-
CASSQNSGYEQYF
TGTGCCAGCAGCCAAAATTCGGGCTACGAGCAGTACTTC
>TRBV5-4|TRBJ2-5|-|TRBD2
CASSFSGTSGQETQYF
TGTGCCAGCAGCTTTTCCGGGACTAGCGGCCAAGAGACCCAGTACTTC
>TRBV4-1|TRBJ1-1|-|TRBD1
CASSQDSTRDRMNTEAFF
TGCGCCAGCAGCCAAGATTCAACCCGGGACAGAATGAACACTGAAGCTTTCTTT
>TRBV6-5|TRBJ1-5|few|TRBD1
CASSLDRAVQPQHF
TGTGCCAGCAGCTTAGACAGGGCGGTTCAGCCCCAGCATTTT
>TRBV2|TRBJ2-1|-|-
CASSEARVRQFF
TGTGCCAGCAGTGAAGCGCGCGTGCGGCAGTTCTTC
>TRBV18|TRBJ2-3|-|-
CASSPPGRGGTDTQYF
TGTGCCAGCTCACCACCGGGGCGGGGTGGCACAGATACGCAGTATTTT
>TRBV9|TRBJ2-5|-|TRBD2
CASSVTTGGTQYF
TGTGCCAGCAGCGTAACTACGGGGGGTACCCAGTACTTC
>TRBV28|TRBJ1-3|-|-
CASSRLVYGGNTIYF
TGTGCCAGCAGCCGCCTTGTATATGGTGGAAACACCATATATTTT
>TRBV5-1|TRBJ2-1|many|-
CASSLAGAPYNEQFF
TGCGCCAGCAGCTTGGCAGGGGCCCCCTACAATGAGCAGTTCTTC
>TRBV6-9|TRBJ1-2|-|-
CASSPPLGSGGYTF
TGTGCCAGCAGTCCCCCCTTAGGTTCGGGGGGCTACACCTTC
>TRBV6-5|TRBJ1-1|-|TRBD1
CASSLTGGMNTEAFF
TGTGCCAGCAGCCTGACAGGGGGTATGAACACTGAAGCTTTCTTT
>TRBV19|TRBJ2-2|-|TRBD1
CASSPGQGWAGELFF
TGTGCCAGTAGTCCGGGACAGGGGTGGGCCGGGGAGCTGTTTTTT
>TRBV2|TRBJ1-1|-|-
CASSGPGDTEAFF
TGTGCCAGCAGTGGACCAGGTGACACTGAAGCTTTCTTT
>TRBV7-2|TRBJ2-7|-|-
CASSFTTGGTPSYEQYF
TGTGCCAGCAGCTTCACTACCGGCGGGACTCCGTCCTACGAGCAGTACTTC
>TRBV6-5|TRBJ1-5|once|-
CASSYPLEPGDQPQHF
TGTGCCAGCAGCTACCCCCTGGAGCCTGGGGATCAGCCCCAGCATTTT
>TRBV29-1|TRBJ1-2|-|-
CSAVPADYGYTF
TGCAGCGCCGTCCCAGCAGACTATGGCTACACCTTC
>TRBV15|TRBJ2-5|-|TRBD1
CATSIPTGTGETQYF
TGTGCCACCAGCATCCCGACAGGGACCGGGGAGACCCAGTACTTC
>TRBV5-1|TRBJ2-2|-|TRBD2
CASSERTSGGGELFF
TGCGCCAGCAGCGAAAGGACTAGCGGTGGCGGGGAGCTGTTTTTT
>TRBV6-5|TRBJ1-2|-|-
CASSYSQGYGYTF
TGTGCCAGCAGTTACAGCCAGGGTTATGGCTACACCTTC
>TRBV18|TRBJ2-3|-|-
CASSPPLAITDTQYF
TGTGCCAGCTCACCACCCCTAGCGATCACAGATACGCAGTATTTT
>TRBV7-6|TRBJ2-3|-|-
CASSLAQDTQYF
TGTGCCAGCAGCTTAGCCCAGGATACGCAGTATTTT
>TRBV2|TRBJ2-2|few|TRBD2
CASSDSASGRQEELFF
TGTGCCAGCAGTGATTCCGCTAGCGGGAGGCAGGAGGAGCTGTTTTTT
>TRBV5-1|TRBJ2-7|-|-
CASSHGTGGAEQYF
TGCGCCAGCAGCCACGGGACCGGGGGAGCCGAGCAGTACTTC
>TRBV10-3|TRBJ1-2|-|-
CAINPGGDYGYTF
TGTGCCATCAATCCCGGAGGAGACTATGGCTACACCTTC
>TRBV6-5|TRBJ2-7|-|TRBD2
CASRLAGAYEQYF
TGTGCCAGCAGACTAGCGGGAGCCTACGAGCAGTACTTC
>TRBV19|TRBJ2-3|few|TRBD1
CASSAGTAYLGHTDTQYF
TGTGCCAGTAGCGCCGGGACAGCGTACCTGGGCCACACAGATACGCAGTATTTT